The 6 T cell receptor beta chains below all came from one sample that was sequenced in a study of blood T cell repertoires in COVID-19. Repertoires were generated with immunoSEQ multiplex PCR, while TCRdb's copy carries only in-frame clones and drops some. Of a few hundred thousand clones listed, about 87% were seen once; the top ten hold roughly 4%. What was sequenced was peripheral blood. These receptors were obtained from a man aged 55-75 years who had recovered from COVID-19.

The genes are TRBV5-1 and TRBJ2-3, with TRBD2 identical over 9 bases. Germline CDR1 reads SGHRS; CDR2 reads YFSETQ. V trimming: 3 bases; J trimming: 5 bases; junction bases outside the gene matches: 10. This CDR3 is built from 16 residues. The CDR3 region is CASSSLKTSGKDTQYF. Written as DNA, the CDR3 is TGCGCCAGCAGCTCACTAAAGACTAGCGGAAAAGATACGCAGTATTTT.

The sample holds a few counts of this clone. The J gene is TRBJ1-1, the V gene TRBV5-4; maybe TRBD1 (5 bases). The V gene's germline CDR1 is SGHNT and CDR2 YYREEE (reference sequence). This CDR3 contains 14 residues. Trimming cost V 3 bases and J 1 base, with 10 bases left between them. The CDR3 protein is CASSSGFGNTEAFF. DNA of the CDR3: TGTGCCAGCAGCTCAGGGTTCGGGAACACTGAAGCTTTCTTT.

CDR3 DNA: TGTGCCAGTAGGACGACAGGAGAGAGCCAGCCCCAGCATTTT. Its translation: CASRTTGESQPQHF. V is TRBV19 and J is TRBJ1-5; possible D gene TRBD1, 6 bases. CDR1 LNHDA and CDR2 SQIVND come from the germline V gene (reference sequence). Trimming left V 6 bases short and J 7 bases short, with 16 bases between. This CDR3 has 14 amino acids.

The chain carries TRBV7-3 and TRBJ1-1; 7 positions agree with TRBD1. The CDR3 runs to 14 residues. Germline V gene lookup returns CDR1 SGHTA and CDR2 FQGTGA. The ends lost 5 bases at V and 6 bases at J; junction bases unmatched: 9. CDR3 loop: CASSQGGADAEAFF. The CDR3 DNA sequence: TGTGCCAGCAGCCAAGGGGGCGCGGACGCTGAAGCTTTCTTT.

This rearrangement joins TRBV5-1 to TRBJ1-5, with a possible D match to TRBD1 (5 bases). CDR1 and CDR2 (germline): SGHRS, YFSETQ. This CDR3 is built from 15 residues. Trimming removed 0 bases from V and 5 bases from J, with 12 bases in between. The CDR3 region is CASSLEGLTDQPQHF. For the CDR3, the DNA is TGCGCCAGCAGCTTGGAGGGGTTAACGGATCAGCCCCAGCATTTT. The complete variable domain, with remaining parts taken from reference TRBV5-1 and TRBJ1-5, reads KAGVTQTPRYLIKTRGQQVTLSCSPISGHRSVSWYQQTPGQGLQFLFEYFSETQRNKGNFPGRFSGRQFSNSRSEMNVSTLELGDSALYLCASSLEGLTDQPQHFGDGTRLSIL.

The rearrangement joins TRBV15 to TRBJ2-6; D is unclear. Germline values: CDR1 LNHNV, CDR2 YYDKDF (reference sequence). This CDR3 contains 15 residues. The germline V and J ends were trimmed by 6 bases and 2 bases, with 11 bases remaining between them. For the CDR3, the DNA is TGTGCCACCAGTGGGTTGAGGACTGGGGCCAACGTCCTGACTTTC. Its protein product is CATSGLRTGANVLTF.